This T cell receptor beta chain is from a study of metastatic and nonmetastatic thyroid tumors. Every patient was untreated before thyroid surgery. This clone is categorized as large (0.1 to 1%). TCRdb re-processed the PCR reads through MiXCR. The table records about 5,100 clones, 25% to 35% of them present only once. Material for sequencing was adjacent normal tissue. The receptor comes from a female donor with papillary thyroid cancer or a benign thyroid nodule (not recorded which). Some clones in this sample may be carry-over from other donors' samples.

The CDR3 bases are TGTGCCAGCAGTTTTGGCTATGGCTACACCTTC. Translating gives CASSFGYGYTF. This chain uses TRBV28 with TRBJ1-2; no firm D call. V was trimmed by 3 bases and J by 4 bases, leaving 3 bases between them. The CDR3 has 11 amino acids. CDR1 is MDHEN, CDR2 SYDVKM, per germline.